This TCR beta chain was identified during a study of Ad26.COV2.S vaccination and SARS-CoV-2 variants. TCRdb's table, derived via immunoSEQ multiplex PCR, lists solely in-frame clones and lacks some. Of 400,000 to 500,000 clones detected, roughly 89% appear once; the ten largest clones hold around 2.6%. The treatment is: around 19 received Ad26.COV2.S at low or high dose, single or two shots; 5 received placebo; per-sample allocation not given. Samples came from day 63 after the first vaccine or placebo injection. The donor was a Boston adult aged 18-55 years. The sequences come from peripheral blood, collected in a trial of Ad26.COV2.S vaccine versus placebo. The receptor was derived from a person aged 18-60 years who received the Ad26.COV2.S COVID-19 vaccine or a placebo.

CDR3 residues: CASTRVEAFF. The DNA of the CDR3 is TGTGCCAGCACTCGGGTTGAAGCTTTCTTT. The chain combines TRBV2 with TRBJ1-1, with unresolved D. The V end lost 7 bases, the J end lost 7 bases, and 7 bases lay between the germline ends. The CDR3 runs to 10 residues. In germline, CDR1 is SNHLY, CDR2 FYNNEI.